This TCR beta chain was retrieved from a study of cytomegalovirus exposure and HLA in healthy donors. 13 Jbeta primers and 60 Vbeta primers were used for the PCR. Clones were read by immunoSEQ multiplex PCR, and TCRdb kept only the in-frame ones, dropping some. The data hold just over 65,000 clones, with roughly 77% observed a single time. The CDR3 is made up of 16 amino acids. J gave up 3 bases and V 5 bases, and 9 bases lay outside the gene matches. Per germline, CDR1 KGHSH and CDR2 LQKENI. Sequences were obtained from PBMCs. V gene TRBV18 combines with J gene TRBJ2-2; TRBD1 matches 7 bases. The TCR sequence derives from a human donor in good health. The CDR3 region is CASSKPTGMDTGELFF. In DNA form, the CDR3 reads TGTGCCAGCTCAAAACCGACAGGGATGGACACCGGGGAGCTGTTTTTT.